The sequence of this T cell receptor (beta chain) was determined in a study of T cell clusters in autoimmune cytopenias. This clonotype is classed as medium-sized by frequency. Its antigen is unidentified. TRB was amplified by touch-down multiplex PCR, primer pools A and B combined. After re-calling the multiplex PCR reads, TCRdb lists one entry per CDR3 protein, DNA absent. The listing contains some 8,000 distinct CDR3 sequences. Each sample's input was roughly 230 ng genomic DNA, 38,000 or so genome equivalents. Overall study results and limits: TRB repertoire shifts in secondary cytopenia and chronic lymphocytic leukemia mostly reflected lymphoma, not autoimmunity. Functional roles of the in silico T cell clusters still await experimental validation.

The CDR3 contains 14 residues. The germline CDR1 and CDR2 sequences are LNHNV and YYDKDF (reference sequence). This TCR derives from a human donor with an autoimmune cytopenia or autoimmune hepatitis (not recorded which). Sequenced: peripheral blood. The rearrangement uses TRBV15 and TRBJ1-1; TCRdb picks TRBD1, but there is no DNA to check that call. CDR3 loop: CATSSIDRDPEAFF.